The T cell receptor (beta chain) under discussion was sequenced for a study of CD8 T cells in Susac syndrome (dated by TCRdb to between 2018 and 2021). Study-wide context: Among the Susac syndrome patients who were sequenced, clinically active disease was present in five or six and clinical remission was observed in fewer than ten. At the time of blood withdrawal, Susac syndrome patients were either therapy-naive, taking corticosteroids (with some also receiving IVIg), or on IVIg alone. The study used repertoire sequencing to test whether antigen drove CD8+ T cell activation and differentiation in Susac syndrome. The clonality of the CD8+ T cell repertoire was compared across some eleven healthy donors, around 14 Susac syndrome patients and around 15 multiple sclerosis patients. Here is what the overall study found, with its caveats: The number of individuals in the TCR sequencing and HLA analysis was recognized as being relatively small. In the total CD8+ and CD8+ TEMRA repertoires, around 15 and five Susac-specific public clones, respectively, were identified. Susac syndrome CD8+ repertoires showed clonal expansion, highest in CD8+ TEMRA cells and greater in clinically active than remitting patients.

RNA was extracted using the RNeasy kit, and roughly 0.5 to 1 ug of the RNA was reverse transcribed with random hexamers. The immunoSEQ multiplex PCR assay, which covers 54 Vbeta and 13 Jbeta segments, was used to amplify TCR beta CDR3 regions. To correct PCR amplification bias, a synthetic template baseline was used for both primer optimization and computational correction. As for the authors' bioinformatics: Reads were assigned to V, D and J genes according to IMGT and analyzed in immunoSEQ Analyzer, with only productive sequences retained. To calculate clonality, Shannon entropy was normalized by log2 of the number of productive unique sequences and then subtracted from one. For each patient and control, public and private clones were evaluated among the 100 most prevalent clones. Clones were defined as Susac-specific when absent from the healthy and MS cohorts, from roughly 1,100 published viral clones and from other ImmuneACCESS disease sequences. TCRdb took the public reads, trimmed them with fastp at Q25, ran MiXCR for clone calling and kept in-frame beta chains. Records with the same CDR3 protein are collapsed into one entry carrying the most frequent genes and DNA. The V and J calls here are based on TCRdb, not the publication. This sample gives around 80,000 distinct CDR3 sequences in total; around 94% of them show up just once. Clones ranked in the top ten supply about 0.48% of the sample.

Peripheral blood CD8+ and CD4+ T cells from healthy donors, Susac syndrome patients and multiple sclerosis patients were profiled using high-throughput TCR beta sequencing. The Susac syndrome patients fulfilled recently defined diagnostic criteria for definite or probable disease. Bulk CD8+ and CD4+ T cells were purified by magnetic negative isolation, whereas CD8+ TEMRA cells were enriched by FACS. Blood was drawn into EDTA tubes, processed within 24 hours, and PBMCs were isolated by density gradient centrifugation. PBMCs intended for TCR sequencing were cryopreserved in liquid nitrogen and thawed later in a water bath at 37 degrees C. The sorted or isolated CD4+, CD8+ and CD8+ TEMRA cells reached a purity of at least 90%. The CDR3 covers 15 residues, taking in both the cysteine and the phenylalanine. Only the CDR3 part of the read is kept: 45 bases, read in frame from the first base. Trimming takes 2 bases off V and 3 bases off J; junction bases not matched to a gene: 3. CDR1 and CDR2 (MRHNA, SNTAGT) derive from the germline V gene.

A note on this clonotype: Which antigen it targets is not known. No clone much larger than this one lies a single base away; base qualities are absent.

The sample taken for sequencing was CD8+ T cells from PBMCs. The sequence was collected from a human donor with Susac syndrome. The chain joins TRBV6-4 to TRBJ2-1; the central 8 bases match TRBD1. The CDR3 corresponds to CASSDSTGGYNEQFF. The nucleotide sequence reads TGTGCCAGCAGTGACAGTACAGGGGGCTACAATGAGCAGTTCTTC.